Presented here are 9 T cell receptor beta chains from one specimen sequenced in a study of graft-versus-host responses after intestinal transplantation. The repertoire was sequenced with immunoSEQ multiplex PCR; TCRdb's copy has only in-frame clones and lacks some. The table includes tens of thousands of clones, 75% to 95% detected once. Which antigens these TCRs recognize remains unknown. This material consisted of unstimulated CD4+ T cells sorted from spleen or lymph node cells, taken before intestinal transplant. The receptors were gathered from a human donor who received an intestinal transplant.

This clone was detected only a few times. The J gene is TRBJ1-5, the V gene TRBV2; D remains unclear. The V and J ends lost 5 bases and 2 bases respectively, with 13 bases between them. In germline, CDR1 is SNHLY, CDR2 FYNNEI. This CDR3 region has 15 residues. Here the CDR3 reads CASSSRLVGNQPQHF. In DNA, the CDR3 is TGTGCCAGCAGTAGCAGGTTGGTTGGCAATCAGCCCCAGCATTTT.

The chain uses TRBV29-1 and TRBJ1-1, with 7 bases that match TRBD1. Germline V gives CDR1 SQVTM, CDR2 ANQGSEA. The trim removed 7 bases at V and 0 bases at J, leaving 8 bases unmatched. The CDR3 length is 14 residues. Written as DNA, the CDR3 is TGCAGCGGGCTCAGGGGGAACATGAACACTGAAGCTTTCTTT. This gives the protein CSGLRGNMNTEAFF.

The chain is built from TRBV9 and TRBJ2-1, with TRBD2 identical over 12 bases. This CDR3 has 15 amino acids. The junction had 4 bases not matched to a gene; V was cut back by 1 base and J by 8 bases. Germline CDR1 SGDLS, CDR2 YYNGEE. The CDR3 protein is CASSVTSGGIYEQFF. The CDR3 DNA reads as TGTGCCAGCAGCGTAACTAGCGGGGGGATCTATGAGCAGTTCTTC.

V gene TRBV6-1 combines with J gene TRBJ2-5; D not certain. The germline CDR1 and CDR2 sequences are MNHNS and SASEGT. CDR3 size: 13 residues. The germline V and J ends were trimmed by 1 base and 7 bases, with 10 bases remaining between them. The CDR3 nucleotides read TGTGCCAGCAGTGAAGGGGCTGTTTGGACCCAGTACTTC. It yields the protein CASSEGAVWTQYF.

The J gene is TRBJ1-2, the V gene TRBV27; D might be TRBD1 (5 bases). The CDR3 spans 12 residues. Germline loops: CDR1 MNHEY, CDR2 SMNVEV (reference sequence). Trimming removed 6 bases at V and 3 bases at J, with 8 bases between. In DNA, the CDR3 is TGTGCCAGCAGGGAAGGGGACTATGGCTACACCTTC. The encoded protein is CASREGDYGYTF.

This clone was picked up one time. V is TRBV18 and J is TRBJ1-2; the D gene is possibly TRBD1 (6 bases). V was shortened by 1 base and J by 8 bases, with 14 bases between the two germline ends. Germline V CDR1 and CDR2: KGHSH, LQKENI. This CDR3 region has 14 residues. For the CDR3, the DNA is TGTGCCAGCTCACCACTACAGGGTGATGAGGGCTACACCTTC. Amino acid sequence: CASSPLQGDEGYTF.

The V gene is TRBV6-5, the J gene TRBJ2-1; D is unclear. Germline CDR1 MNHEY, CDR2 SVGAGI. V shed 3 bases and J shed 3 bases, with 12 bases lying between them. The CDR3 extends over 15 amino acids. This chain's CDR3 is CASSYGLDLYNEQFF. CDR3 in DNA: TGTGCCAGCAGTTATGGCCTAGATCTCTACAATGAGCAGTTCTTC.

The rearrangement joins TRBV18 to TRBJ1-3, with D possibly being TRBD1 (5 bases). Looked up from germline, CDR1 is KGHSH and CDR2 is LQKENI. Trimming cost V 2 bases and J 3 bases, with 8 bases left between them. The CDR3 is 14 residues long. The CDR3 is CASSPERGGNTIYF. Here the CDR3 DNA reads TGTGCCAGCTCACCAGAAAGGGGTGGAAACACCATATATTTT.

The rearrangement uses TRBV19 and TRBJ1-1, with 9 bases identical to TRBD1. The CDR3 consists of 14 residues. V lost 5 bases and J lost 4; bases outside the gene matches: 5. Germline assignment: CDR1 LNHDA and CDR2 SQIVND (reference sequence). The chain's CDR3 is CASSPTGGGTEAFF. The CDR3 DNA follows: TGTGCCAGTAGTCCGACAGGGGGGGGCACTGAAGCTTTCTTT.